This T cell receptor beta chain was recovered during a study of cytomegalovirus exposure and HLA in healthy donors (dated by TCRdb to the late 2010s). For context, the study as a whole: A later analysis indicated that the 95 to 150 validation repertoires were generated on the platform also employed for the 666 repertoires of the first cohort. The study aimed to test whether signatures of past pathogen exposure could be identified by cataloging public T cell receptors. In addition to the first cohort of around 670 subjects, a separate validation cohort of over 90 different subjects was used. The study combined high-throughput TCR immunosequencing, statistical association of individual TCRs with disease status, and machine learning to predict cytomegalovirus infection status. The full study reports these points: In vitro tests confirmed that a few of the cytomegalovirus-associated TCR beta chains recognize cytomegalovirus antigens. While some public TCRs were present in many individuals, most TCR sequences turned up only very rarely across donors. In both the original and validation cohorts, the classifier was reported to diagnose cytomegalovirus status with high specificity and sensitivity. The authors suggested that the approach could potentially be extended to other disease states and immunological phenotypes. All 120 or so repertoires were used to score co-occurrence in the validation cohort in a later analysis, because that analysis had no HLA typing for the cohort. The study gave a list of about 170 TCR beta chains associated with cytomegalovirus. Subsequent analysis determined that TCRs grouped into clusters in the first cohort also showed a tendency toward co-occurrence across the 120 validation repertoires, and approximately 94% of cluster scores exceeded 0.

Separate from the approximately 700-subject first cohort, the validation cohort of roughly 120 subjects was the group to which the donors belonged. Regarding this clone: The clone's antigen remains unknown. Nothing much larger sits one base from this clone, and base qualities are not available.

Receptors were amplified or captured by the immunoSEQ multiplex PCR assay. The paper's processing steps were these. A statistical classification framework was built for diagnosing cytomegalovirus status from the catalog of TCR beta chain sequences. TCRdb obtained this table from immuneACCESS and retained in-frame rearrangements with V and J assigned. These tables miss some clones; where compared with another copy, unresolved V genes account for less than half of the shortfall, and the remainder is unexplained. The V and J calls and clone size come from that table; D and trimming were worked out from the DNA. The table for this sample lists about 160,000 clones; about 86% of them were counted only once. The ten largest clones add up to approximately 2.4% of the sample. The source of this sequence is a woman aged 18 to 35 in good health and CMV-seronegative. Material: PBMCs.

The bases are TGCGCCTCGGGGGGGGCGTACCCCTACGAGCAGTACTTC. The translation is CASGGAYPYEQYF. The sequence is built from TRBV4-1 and TRBJ2-7; 8 central bases correspond to TRBD2. Reading the germline V gene gives CDR1 MGHRA and CDR2 YSYEKL. Germline trimming amounts to 11 bases on V and 2 bases on J, with 8 as the count of junction bases outside the gene matches. The CDR3 has 13 amino acids, counting the end cysteine and phenylalanine. CDR3 DNA is the only sequence kept; it has 39 bases, read in frame from the first base.